This T cell receptor (beta chain) was observed in a study of human T cells and chemical hapten exposure. Overall study context: Small pooled library volume differences chiefly drove per-sample TCR yield variation.

The CDR3 contains 14 residues. Trimming pared 3 bases from V and 7 bases from J, leaving 13 bases between. By its share, this clonotype is medium-sized. Its antigen is not known. It was the library that attached unique molecular identifiers to individual cDNA molecules. Using its own MiXCR run on the RACE reads, TCRdb lists one record per CDR3 protein. Among around 120,000 distinct CDR3 sequences listed, approximately 13% were seen once. Whole-study findings and limits: Positively correlated with patch test score were the counts of PT1 expanded TCRs.

Time point in this sample: patch test 1, 2 weeks after DPC sensitization. Treatment in this sample: therapeutic diphenylcyclopropenone sensitization with weekly scalp DPC. Sequencing used whole blood, obtained in connection with sensitization to the hapten diphenylcyclopropenone (DPC). The source of this sequence is a young man with alopecia areata. Some clones in this sample may be carry-over from other donors' samples. V is TRBV12-3 or TRBV12-4 and J is TRBJ1-5; a weak D match, TRBD1 (6 bases). The CDR3 region has the DNA TGTGCCAGCAGTTTCGGGGGCGTATACCAGCCCCAGCATTTT. Protein sequence: CASSFGGVYQPQHF.